The rows below give T cell receptor beta chains drawn from one sample of a study of spatial heterogeneity in lung cancer. TCRdb passed the 5' RACE reads through MiXCR, listing each CDR3 protein once. This table holds 2,600 or so distinct CDR3 sequences, around 13% found once. The specimen was PBMCs, collected at surgery. The receptors stem from a male donor with early-stage non-small cell lung cancer. Each CDR3 is given with its conserved first and last residue.

j_call v_call cdr3_aa
TRBJ1-5 TRBV29-1 CSVVPGHGAGQPQHF
TRBJ2-7 TRBV7-2 CASSLVGTSGAYEQYF
TRBJ2-7 TRBV5-5 CASSLGDAEQYF
TRBJ1-2 TRBV29-1 CSLDRGGRGYTF
TRBJ2-5 TRBV29-1 CSVPIAGGGETQYF
TRBJ2-2 TRBV7-6 CASSAHGTGLPGELFF
TRBJ2-7 TRBV11-2 CASSTPGGTYWREVNEQYF
TRBJ2-2 TRBV7-3 CASSLGPGELFF
TRBJ2-7 TRBV27 CASSRQGRSYEQYF
TRBJ1-4 TRBV4-2 CASSLTRPNEKLFF
TRBJ2-7 TRBV5-4 CASKPGTANLREQYF
TRBJ2-2 TRBV23-1 CASSTSGTGPTGELFF
TRBJ1-6 TRBV11-2 CASSFHFDRAYSPLHF
TRBJ2-5 TRBV15 CATSRGRVGGPETQYF
TRBJ2-3 TRBV20-1 CSRTSGRGSTDTQYF
TRBJ2-3 TRBV9 CASSLDREGDTQYF
TRBJ2-3 TRBV12-5 CASGPTGHGTDTQYF
TRBJ2-2 TRBV7-2 CASRSDVEAGELFF
TRBJ2-1 TRBV6-2/TRBV6-3 CASSYSGPRNEQFF
TRBJ1-3 TRBV10-3 CAISASGHLGNTIYF
TRBJ2-5 TRBV7-9 CASSAGLVETQYF
TRBJ2-1 TRBV7-7 CASSLQLLGEQFF
TRBJ2-1 TRBV4-3 CASSQVSGNEQFF
TRBJ2-2 TRBV7-2 CASSLGPAEGLTGELFF
TRBJ2-2 TRBV12-3/TRBV12-4 CASSVTAAGELFF
TRBJ2-5 TRBV20-1 CSAPQETQYF
TRBJ2-3 TRBV5-1 CASSLWTRATDTQYF
TRBJ2-3 TRBV4-3 CASSQELSDSDTQYF
TRBJ2-7 TRBV7-9 CASSSLASGSPEQYF
TRBJ2-2 TRBV5-1 CASSLEGRLNTGELFF
TRBJ2-5 TRBV7-2 CASSQDQETQYF
TRBJ2-5 TRBV5-1 CASSTPQGHNAETQYF
TRBJ1-2 TRBV29-1 CSVEAGPYGYTF
TRBJ1-5 TRBV18 CASSPFWSGVDQPQHF
TRBJ1-6 TRBV7-2 CASSPGGYGGNSPLHF